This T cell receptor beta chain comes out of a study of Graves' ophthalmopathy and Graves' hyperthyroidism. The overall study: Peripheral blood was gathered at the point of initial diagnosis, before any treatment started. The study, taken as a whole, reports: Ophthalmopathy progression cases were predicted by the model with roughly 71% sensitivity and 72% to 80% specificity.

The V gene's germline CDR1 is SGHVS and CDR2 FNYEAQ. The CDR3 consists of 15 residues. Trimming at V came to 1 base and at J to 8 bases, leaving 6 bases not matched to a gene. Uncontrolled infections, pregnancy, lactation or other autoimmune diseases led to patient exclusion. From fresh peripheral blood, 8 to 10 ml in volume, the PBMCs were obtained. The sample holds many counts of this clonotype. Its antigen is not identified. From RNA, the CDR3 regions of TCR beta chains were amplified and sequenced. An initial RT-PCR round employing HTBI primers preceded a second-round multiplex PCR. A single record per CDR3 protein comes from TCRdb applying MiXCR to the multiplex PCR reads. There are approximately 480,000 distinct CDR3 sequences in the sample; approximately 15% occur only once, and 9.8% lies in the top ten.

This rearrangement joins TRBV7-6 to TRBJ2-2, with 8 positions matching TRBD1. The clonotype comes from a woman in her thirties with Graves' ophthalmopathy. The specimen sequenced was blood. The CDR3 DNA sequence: TGTGCCAGCAGCTTAGTGGCAGGGGGCAAAGGGGAGCTGTTTTTT. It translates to CASSLVAGGKGELFF.